A single sample is the source of the 22 T cell receptor beta chains below, sequenced in a study of T cell responses to AZD1222 COVID-19 vaccine. This table comes from immunoSEQ multiplex PCR, and its TCRdb copy is limited to in-frame clones, with some not included. The sample has 55,000 to 70,000 clones; around 83% are singletons. The material was peripheral blood, obtained on day 0 of AZD1222 vaccination. Every receptor here comes from an adult in good health.

This clone was detected only once. The V gene is TRBV27, the J gene TRBJ1-2; 8 bases are a match to TRBD1. The V gene end was trimmed by 2 bases and the J gene end by 2 bases; junction bases not matched to a gene: 4. CDR3 size: 15 residues. CDR1 MNHEY and CDR2 SMNVEV come from the germline V gene (reference sequence). The CDR3 DNA follows: TGTGCCAGCAGTTTAGGGACAGGAGGGAACTATGGCTACACCTTC. The encoded protein is CASSLGTGGNYGYTF.

Notes on this clone: A junction boundary mismatches the germline segment, possibly from a read error. The rearrangement links TRBV6-5 to TRBJ1-1; tentatively, D is TRBD1 (6 bases). Per the germline V gene, CDR1 is MNHEY and CDR2 is SVGAGI. The CDR3 loop spans 15 amino acids. The CDR3 nucleotides are TGTGCCAGCAGTAACTCCAGGGGTGGAGGCACTGAAGCTTTCTTT. Its protein is CASSNSRGGGTEAFF.

The rearrangement uses TRBV30 and TRBJ2-5; TRBD1 matches 7 bases. From germline, CDR1 is GTSNPN and CDR2 SVGIG (reference sequence). This CDR3 has 15 residues. The junction had 10 bases not matched to a gene; V was cut back by 1 base and J by 5 bases. The CDR3 region is CAWSAWTGPSETQYF. The CDR3 DNA reads TGTGCCTGGAGTGCCTGGACAGGCCCGAGCGAGACCCAGTACTTC.

The V and J genes are TRBV14 and TRBJ2-3, with D uncertain. The CDR3 is made up of 14 amino acids. The V and J ends lost 2 bases and 4 bases respectively, with 10 bases between them. Germline V CDR1 and CDR2: SGHDN, FVKESK. This chain's CDR3 is CASSQTPSADTQYF. The CDR3 DNA is TGTGCCAGCAGCCAAACCCCCTCGGCAGATACGCAGTATTTT.

J is TRBJ1-6 and V is TRBV5-1; D is undetermined. With 0 bases removed from V and 0 bases from J, the gap between germline ends came to 10 bases. This CDR3 comprises 17 residues. Germline CDR1 is SGHRS and CDR2 is YFSETQ. The CDR3: CASSLESKSSYNSPLHF. The CDR3 nucleotides read TGCGCCAGCAGCTTGGAATCGAAGAGCTCCTATAATTCACCCCTCCACTTT.

CDR3 sequence: CASREGRGAYNSPLHF. CDR3 nucleotides: TGTGCCAGCAGGGAGGGGAGGGGCGCCTATAATTCACCCCTCCACTTT. The genes are TRBV5-4 and TRBJ1-6, with D perhaps TRBD1 (5 bases). The germline V gene has CDR1 SGHNT and CDR2 YYREEE (reference sequence). V was trimmed by 5 bases and J by 2 bases, leaving 14 bases between them. CDR3 length: 16 residues.

The V and J genes are TRBV6-6 and TRBJ1-6, with D unresolved. V lost 2 bases and J 10 bases, leaving 12 bases between the germline ends. This CDR3 comprises 14 residues. Per germline, CDR1 MNHNY and CDR2 SVGAGI (reference sequence). As DNA, the CDR3 is TGTGCCAGCAGTTACCGCAAGAGGGAATCACCCCTCCACTTT. This gives the protein CASSYRKRESPLHF.

Here the CDR3 reads CASSESGSYGYTF. The CDR3 bases are TGTGCCAGCAGTGAAAGCGGGTCCTATGGCTACACCTTC. The chain uses TRBV6-4 and TRBJ1-2; the D is unclear. CDR1 and CDR2 from the germline V gene are MRHNA and SNTAGT. The CDR3 is 13 residues long. Trimming removed 3 bases from V and 4 bases from J, with 9 bases in between.

This clone was seen just once. This sequence joins TRBV10-3 and TRBJ2-7; perhaps D is TRBD1 or TRBD2 (5 bases each). CDR1 and CDR2 from the germline V gene are ENHRY and SYGVKD. V shed 10 bases and J shed 3 bases, with 13 bases lying between them. The CDR3 covers 12 residues. The CDR3 DNA is TGTGCCACCTGGGGACGGGACTACGAGCAGTACTTC. Its translation: CATWGRDYEQYF.

The CDR3 bases are TGTGCCAGCAGCTTGGGGGGTACGAACACCGGGGAGCTGTTTTTT. Translated: CASSLGGTNTGELFF. This chain uses TRBV5-6 with TRBJ2-2; D is unresolved. Trimming stripped 0 bases from V and 0 bases from J, with 6 bases between. Germline CDR1 and CDR2: SGHDT and YYEEEE. The length of the CDR3 is 15 residues.

V usage is TRBV5-1 and J usage is TRBJ2-1; D unresolved. Germline CDR1 SGHRS, CDR2 YFSETQ. The CDR3 spans 15 residues. Trimming removed 2 bases from V and 0 bases from J, with 9 bases in between. The CDR3 DNA reads as TGCGCCAGCAGCTTCCGTCAAGGCTCCTACAATGAGCAGTTCTTC. Its protein product is CASSFRQGSYNEQFF. Drawing the rest from reference TRBV5-1 and TRBJ2-1, the complete variable domain is KAGVTQTPRYLIKTRGQQVTLSCSPISGHRSVSWYQQTPGQGLQFLFEYFSETQRNKGNFPGRFSGRQFSNSRSEMNVSTLELGDSALYLCASSFRQGSYNEQFFGPGTRLTVL.

The rearrangement links TRBV6-5 to TRBJ2-7, with D tentatively TRBD1 (5 bases). This CDR3 is 16 amino acids long. Germline V gives CDR1 MNHEY, CDR2 SVGAGI. Trimming shortened V by 3 bases and J by 2 bases, and 17 bases separated the two germline ends. CDR3 protein: CASSYMARAHTYEQYF. The CDR3 DNA sequence: TGTGCCAGCAGTTATATGGCCAGGGCGCATACCTACGAGCAGTACTTC.

Only a few counts were recorded for this clone. The chain links TRBV6-6 to TRBJ2-7; tentative D call: TRBD2 (7 bases). This CDR3 is built from 13 residues. Trimming cost V 6 bases and J 7 bases, with 16 bases left between them. Germline V lookup: CDR1 MNHNY, CDR2 SVGAGI (reference sequence). CDR3 loop: CASSNIQGGEQYF. The DNA of the CDR3 is TGTGCCAGCAGCAATATACAGGGAGGGGAGCAGTACTTC.

The chain is built from TRBV6-4 and TRBJ2-7; no firm D call. The CDR3 has 14 amino acids. The germline V and J ends were trimmed by 8 bases and 7 bases, with 21 bases remaining between them. In germline, CDR1 is MRHNA, CDR2 SNTAGT. CDR3 loop: CASPRELHALEQYF. The CDR3 DNA follows: TGTGCCAGCCCCCGTGAACTCCACGCTCTAGAGCAGTACTTC.

The chain is built from TRBV5-6 and TRBJ2-1; unclear D gene. CDR3 length: 13 amino acids. Germline-derived CDR1 and CDR2 are SGHDT and YYEEEE. Trimming stripped 4 bases from V and 7 bases from J, with 12 bases between. This chain's CDR3 is CASSLGRANEQFF. In DNA, the CDR3 is TGTGCCAGCAGCCTGGGAAGGGCGAATGAGCAGTTCTTC.

The CDR3: CSATFGYGYTF. The DNA of the CDR3 is TGCAGCGCCACCTTTGGCTATGGCTACACCTTC. The chain joins TRBV29-1 to TRBJ1-2; D is ambiguous. This CDR3 is 11 amino acids long. Trimming took 7 bases from V and 4 from J, leaving 10 bases between them. Per the germline V gene, CDR1 is SQVTM and CDR2 is ANQGSEA.

The rearrangement links TRBV27 to TRBJ2-7; 8 bases agree with TRBD2. The CDR3 runs to 15 residues. Trimming removed 3 bases from V and 3 bases from J; junction bases left unmatched: 7. The germline V gene encodes CDR1 MNHEY and CDR2 SMNVEV (reference sequence). CDR3 sequence: CASSFESGGIYEQYF. The CDR3, as DNA: TGTGCCAGCAGTTTCGAAAGCGGGGGAATCTACGAGCAGTACTTC.

This rearrangement joins TRBV2 to TRBJ1-2; D is possibly TRBD1 (5 bases). The CDR3 is 13 amino acids. V lost 5 bases and J 0 bases, leaving 7 bases between the germline ends. Looked up from germline, CDR1 is SNHLY and CDR2 is FYNNEI. In DNA form, the CDR3 reads TGTGCCAGCAGTTTACAGGCTAACTATGGCTACACCTTC. It specifies CASSLQANYGYTF.

This sequence joins TRBV19 and TRBJ1-4; 7 bases fit TRBD1. The germline V gene has CDR1 LNHDA and CDR2 SQIVND (reference sequence). V trimming: 6 bases; J trimming: 8 bases; junction bases outside the gene matches: 9. CDR3 size: 14 residues. In nucleotides, the CDR3 is TGTGCCAGTAGACCAGACAGGGATCGCGAAAAACTGTTTTTT. This translates into CASRPDRDREKLFF.

V gene TRBV29-1 combines with J gene TRBJ2-3; D uncertain. CDR1 and CDR2 from the germline V gene are SQVTM and ANQGSEA. Trimming stripped 1 base from V and 2 bases from J, with 4 bases between. The CDR3 has 12 residues. DNA for the CDR3: TGCAGCGTTGAAGGTATCACAGATACGCAGTATTTT. Residues: CSVEGITDTQYF.

The chain links TRBV19 to TRBJ1-1; TRBD1 agrees at 7 bases. With 6 bases clipped from V and 5 bases from J, the junction kept 9 bases outside the gene matches. This CDR3 comprises 14 residues. Germline-derived CDR1 and CDR2 are LNHDA and SQIVND (reference sequence). The CDR3 sequence: CASRPTGSRTEAFF. The CDR3 DNA sequence: TGTGCCAGTAGGCCGACAGGGTCTAGGACTGAAGCTTTCTTT.

The chain recombines TRBV19 with TRBJ1-6; D ambiguous. Germline V gene sequence: CDR1 LNHDA, CDR2 SQIVND (reference sequence). The length of the CDR3 is 14 residues. With 5 bases removed from V and 3 bases from J, the gap between germline ends came to 8 bases. The CDR3 DNA reads TGTGCCAGTAGTGAGACTCTCTATAATTCACCCCTCCACTTT. Residues: CASSETLYNSPLHF. Complete variable domain (other parts from reference TRBV19 and TRBJ1-6): DGGITQSPKYLFRKEGQNVTLSCEQNLNHDAMYWYRQDPGQGLRLIYYSQIVNDFQKGDIAEGYSVSREKKESFPLTVTSAQKNPTAFYLCASSETLYNSPLHFGNGTRLTVT.